This is a list of T cell receptor beta chains from one sample in a study of blood T cell repertoires in COVID-19. The assay was immunoSEQ multiplex PCR, and TCRdb's table has in-frame clones only and misses some. The top ten clones hold roughly 2% of a sample with more than 95,000 clones, more than 65% of them seen once. The sequenced material came from peripheral blood. Every receptor here comes from a woman in her seventies with acute or convalescent COVID-19. Both conserved end residues are part of each CDR3. D genes are given only for firm matches. Expanded clones get a size class; other rows say once, few or many, or leave the size out.

>.|TRBD1|TRBJ1-4|TRBV10-1
CASKERQGAREKLFF
TGCGCCAGCAAAGAACGACAGGGGGCTCGAGAAAAACTGTTTTTT
>many|.|TRBJ2-1|TRBV12-3/TRBV12-4
CASSAPGDNEQFF
TGTGCCAGCAGCGCCCCGGGTGACAATGAGCAGTTCTTC
>.|TRBD1|TRBJ1-2|TRBV19
CASITTGGAAGYTF
TGTGCCAGTATCACTACAGGGGGCGCGGCTGGCTACACCTTC
>.|.|TRBJ1-2|TRBV5-1
CASSLSGGDNYGYTF
TGCGCCAGCAGCTTAAGCGGGGGGGATAACTATGGCTACACCTTC
>.|.|TRBJ1-1|TRBV6-5
CASSSHAGAWEAFF
TGTGCCAGCAGTTCTCACGCGGGCGCATGGGAAGCTTTCTTT
>.|TRBD1|TRBJ2-1|TRBV24-1
CATSDPSGTGGATWNEQFF
TGTGCCACCAGTGATCCCTCCGGGACAGGGGGCGCGACGTGGAATGAGCAGTTCTTC
>.|TRBD1|TRBJ2-4|TRBV6-5
CASNGDRAAKNIQYF
TGTGCCAGCAACGGGGACAGGGCGGCCAAAAACATTCAGTACTTC
>.|TRBD1|TRBJ1-2|TRBV6-5
CASNTGGTGGYGYTF
TGTGCCAGCAACACTGGGGGGACAGGGGGCTATGGCTACACCTTC
>.|TRBD2|TRBJ2-1|TRBV10-3
CAITRLAMSSYNEQFF
TGTGCCATCACTAGACTAGCCATGAGCTCCTACAATGAGCAGTTCTTC
>.|TRBD1|TRBJ1-1|TRBV5-1
CASSPGQGGMGTEAFF
TGCGCCAGCAGCCCGGGACAGGGTGGTATGGGCACTGAAGCTTTCTTT
>.|TRBD2|TRBJ2-1|TRBV6-1
CASSEQVAGNNEQFF
TGTGCCAGCAGTGAACAAGTAGCGGGAAACAATGAGCAGTTCTTC
>once|TRBD1|TRBJ1-2|TRBV5-1
CASSSGQGYGYTF
TGCGCCAGCAGCTCGGGACAGGGGTATGGCTACACCTTC
>.|TRBD1|TRBJ1-2|TRBV9
CASSALGQDYGYTF
TGTGCCAGCAGCGCTCTGGGACAGGACTATGGCTACACCTTC
>many|.|TRBJ2-4|TRBV6-5
CASISSGGNIQYF
TGTGCCAGCATCTCGTCCGGGGGAAACATTCAGTACTTC
>.|.|TRBJ1-1|TRBV18
CASSSGQLTEAFF
TGTGCCAGCTCATCGGGACAACTCACTGAAGCTTTCTTT
>.|.|TRBJ2-2|TRBV4-3
CASSPGLAPGELFF
TGCGCCAGCAGCCCCGGACTGGCCCCCGGGGAGCTGTTTTTT
>.|.|TRBJ2-1|TRBV11-2
CASSLYLGRSNEQFF
TGTGCCAGCAGCTTATACCTGGGGAGAAGCAATGAGCAGTTCTTC
>many|.|TRBJ2-5|TRBV4-1
CASSQGQGPRGETQYF
TGCGCCAGCAGCCAAGGTCAAGGCCCCCGGGGGGAGACCCAGTACTTC
>.|.|TRBJ2-1|TRBV14
CASSPLGYNEQFF
TGTGCCAGCAGCCCTCTAGGTTACAATGAGCAGTTCTTC
>once|.|TRBJ1-1|TRBV5-5
CASSLTGRAEAFF
TGTGCCAGCAGCTTGACAGGGCGTGCTGAAGCTTTCTTT
>.|TRBD2|TRBJ2-7|TRBV18
CASSPASGDEQYF
TGTGCCAGCTCACCAGCTAGCGGAGACGAGCAGTACTTC
>.|.|TRBJ1-1|TRBV9
CASRDYRGLDTEAFF
TGTGCCAGCAGGGATTATAGGGGCCTCGACACTGAAGCTTTCTTT
>.|TRBD1|TRBJ2-7|TRBV5-8
CASSPKGGQGHEQYF
TGTGCCAGCAGCCCCAAGGGGGGACAGGGCCACGAGCAGTACTTC
>.|.|TRBJ1-5|TRBV7-2
CASSLGQAHQPQHF
TGTGCCAGCAGCTTAGGACAGGCCCATCAGCCCCAGCATTTT
>.|TRBD1|TRBJ2-5|TRBV5-4
CASSYRTGQKGETQYF
TGTGCCAGCAGCTACAGGACAGGTCAAAAAGGGGAGACCCAGTACTTC
>.|TRBD2|TRBJ2-7|TRBV6-2/TRBV6-3
CASSRGTSGAYEQYF
TGTGCCAGCAGTCGGGGGACTAGCGGGGCATACGAGCAGTACTTC
>.|TRBD1|TRBJ2-7|TRBV4-1
CASSKPGQGLSYEQYF
TGCGCCAGCAGCAAGCCGGGACAGGGACTCTCCTACGAGCAGTACTTC
>.|TRBD1|TRBJ1-2|TRBV15
CATSREPGRGPGYTF
TGTGCCACCAGCAGAGAACCAGGCAGGGGGCCTGGCTACACCTTC
>.|TRBD1|TRBJ1-4|TRBV7-2
CASSRDSAHEKLFF
TGTGCCAGCAGCCGGGACAGTGCCCATGAAAAACTGTTTTTT
>.|.|TRBJ1-1|TRBV6-5
CASSYLRGGEAFF
TGTGCCAGCAGTTACCTCAGGGGTGGTGAAGCTTTCTTT
>once|.|TRBJ1-1|TRBV13
CASSSGKGRTEAFF
TGTGCCAGCAGCTCCGGGAAAGGTAGAACTGAAGCTTTCTTT
>few|.|TRBJ2-1|TRBV19
CASSRDRNEQFF
TGTGCCAGTAGTAGAGACAGGAATGAGCAGTTCTTC
>.|.|TRBJ2-3|TRBV5-1
CASSFEGVTDTQYF
TGCGCCAGCAGCTTTGAGGGTGTCACAGATACGCAGTATTTT
>.|.|TRBJ2-7|TRBV7-9
CASSLGRGTYEQYF
TGTGCCAGCAGCTTAGGTCGGGGTACCTACGAGCAGTACTTC
>few|.|TRBJ2-1|TRBV9
CASSVKIIGEQFF
TGTGCCAGCAGCGTCAAGATAATCGGTGAGCAGTTCTTC